What follows are 18 T cell receptor beta chains derived from one specimen sequenced in a study of cytomegalovirus exposure and HLA in healthy donors. The PCR made use of 60 Vbeta and 13 Jbeta primers. Repertoires were generated with immunoSEQ multiplex PCR, while TCRdb's copy carries only in-frame clones and drops some. The table records 100,000 to 150,000 clones, roughly 75% of them present only once. Sequencing was performed on PBMCs. The source of these receptors is a woman aged 45-59 years in good health and CMV-seronegative.

Comment on this clone: The same CDR3 is also encoded by other DNA sequences in this sample. The chain uses TRBV7-2 and TRBJ2-7; 8 bases match TRBD2. Losses at the gene ends were 5 bases for V and 1 base for J; bases not matched to a gene: 4. Germline V gene lookup returns CDR1 SGHTA and CDR2 FQGNSA. The CDR3 runs to 14 residues. CDR3 bases: TGTGCCAGCAGCCCTACTAGCGGATCCTACGAGCAGTACTTC. It codes for CASSPTSGSYEQYF.

This clone has just a few counts. The chain joins TRBV7-3 to TRBJ2-5; TRBD2 is a possible D gene (5 bases). CDR1 is SGHTA, CDR2 FQGTGA, per germline. The ends were cut back, 1 base at V and 2 bases at J, with 11 bases in the middle. CDR3 length equals 15 residues. Written as DNA, the CDR3 is TGTGCCAGCAGCTTAAGGGGAGTACGGCAAGAGACCCAGTACTTC. This encodes CASSLRGVRQETQYF. Combining the CDR3 with reference TRBV7-3 and TRBJ2-5 gives the whole variable domain GAGVSQTPSNKVTEKGKYVELRCDPISGHTALYWYRQSLGQGPEFLIYFQGTGAADDSGLPNDRFFAVRPEGSVSTLKIQRTERGDSAVYLCASSLRGVRQETQYFGPGTRLLVL.

This sequence joins TRBV19 and TRBJ2-6; the D gene is possibly TRBD1 (5 bases). V was trimmed by 0 bases and J by 1 base, leaving 10 bases between them. The CDR3 is 17 amino acids. Germline CDR1 LNHDA, CDR2 SQIVND (reference sequence). Here the CDR3 reads CASSIDPRVSGANVLTF. The CDR3 DNA reads TGTGCCAGTAGTATAGATCCCAGGGTTTCTGGGGCCAACGTCCTGACTTTC.

This chain links TRBV28 with TRBJ2-7; 8 positions agree with TRBD2. Germline V gene lookup returns CDR1 MDHEN and CDR2 SYDVKM. The CDR3 extends over 14 amino acids. The trim removed 3 bases at V and 5 bases at J, leaving 6 bases unmatched. Here the CDR3 DNA reads TGTGCCAGCAGTTTCCAGCGGGAGTGGAACGAGCAGTACTTC. Amino acid sequence: CASSFQREWNEQYF.

This clone was seen a few times. This rearrangement joins TRBV6-1 to TRBJ1-1; D is uncertain. The CDR3 is made up of 13 amino acids. With 6 bases removed from V and 6 bases from J, the gap between germline ends came to 14 bases. Looked up from germline, CDR1 is MNHNS and CDR2 is SASEGT. The CDR3 is CASSHPREAEAFF. As DNA, the CDR3 is TGTGCCAGCAGCCATCCGCGAGAGGCTGAAGCTTTCTTT.

The chain combines TRBV19 with TRBJ1-1, with TRBD1 identical over 8 bases. CDR3 size: 17 residues. Germline CDR1 and CDR2: LNHDA and SQIVND (reference sequence). Germline trimming cut 6 bases from V and 0 bases from J; bases unmatched to any gene: 12. The CDR3 region has the DNA TGTGCCAGTAGACCAGGGGGCGGCCTTAGCATGAACACTGAAGCTTTCTTT. Translated: CASRPGGGLSMNTEAFF.

This chain uses TRBV7-8 with TRBJ2-3; 11 bases match TRBD1. V shed 3 bases, J shed 4 bases, and the junction held 6 bases outside the gene matches. This CDR3 comprises 16 residues. Germline V gene sequence: CDR1 SGHVS, CDR2 FQNEAQ. CDR3 region: CASSFPLDRGPDTQYF. CDR3 bases: TGTGCCAGCAGCTTCCCCTTGGACAGGGGGCCAGATACGCAGTATTTT.

The gene calls are TRBV6-1 and TRBJ1-4, with unresolved D. The ends were cut back, 5 bases at V and 7 bases at J, with 11 bases in the middle. In germline, CDR1 is MNHNS, CDR2 SASEGT. There are 13 residues in the CDR3. The CDR3 region has the DNA TGTGCCAGCAGTCAAATCGAGGGTGAAAAACTGTTTTTT. Amino acid sequence: CASSQIEGEKLFF.

The chain employs TRBV7-2 and TRBJ2-1; 11 positions match TRBD1. V trimming: 5 bases; J trimming: 12 bases; junction bases outside the gene matches: 18. CDR1 SGHTA and CDR2 FQGNSA come from the germline V gene. CDR3 length: 17 residues. CDR3 amino acids: CASSPRTGGTPGDGQFF. DNA for the CDR3: TGTGCCAGCAGCCCTCGGACAGGGGGCACACCAGGCGATGGGCAGTTCTTC.

This clone was found a few times. This rearrangement joins TRBV6-4 to TRBJ2-3, with 7 bases matching TRBD1. Germline V gene data show CDR1 as MRHNA and CDR2 as SNTAGT. The junction had 4 bases not matched to a gene; V was cut back by 0 bases and J by 4 bases. The CDR3 runs 15 residues. The CDR3 region has the DNA TGTGCCAGCAGTGACTCATTACAGGGGTCAGATACGCAGTATTTT. Translated, it gives CASSDSLQGSDTQYF.

The rearrangement uses TRBV18 and TRBJ1-2; 7 nucleotides match TRBD1. Germline CDR1 reads KGHSH; CDR2 reads LQKENI. CDR3 length: 14 amino acids. V lost 3 bases, J lost 4 bases, and 5 bases stayed unmatched. The CDR3 region has the DNA TGTGCCAGCTCACCTTTGGAGGGGGCCTATGGCTACACCTTC. Its translation is CASSPLEGAYGYTF.

The V gene is TRBV27, the J gene TRBJ2-5; TRBD2 matches 8 bases. Germline V lookup: CDR1 MNHEY, CDR2 SMNVEV (reference sequence). The CDR3 is 14 amino acids. The J segment lost 2 bases and the V segment lost 10 bases, leaving 9 bases of the junction unmatched. The chain's CDR3 is CATSSIAGQETQYF. CDR3 sequence (DNA): TGTGCCACATCTTCGATAGCGGGACAAGAGACCCAGTACTTC.

This chain links TRBV9 with TRBJ2-1; tentatively, D is TRBD2 (5 bases). Between the trimmed V and J ends, which lost 4 bases and 0 bases, there was a span of 17 bases. The germline CDR1 and CDR2 sequences are SGDLS and YYNGEE. The CDR3 loop spans 17 amino acids. The CDR3: CASSPRADQSSYNEQFF. The CDR3 DNA reads TGTGCCAGCAGCCCCAGAGCGGACCAGAGCTCCTACAATGAGCAGTTCTTC. The entire variable domain, with the rest obtained from reference TRBV9 and TRBJ2-1, is as follows: DSGVTQTPKHLITATGQRVTLRCSPRSGDLSVYWYQQSLDQGLQFLIQYYNGEERAKGNILERFSAQQFPDLHSELNLSSLELGDSALYFCASSPRADQSSYNEQFFGPGTRLTVL.

The chain couples TRBV29-1 to TRBJ1-1; possible D gene TRBD1, 5 bases. The CDR3 runs to 11 residues. Germline CDR1 SQVTM, CDR2 ANQGSEA. Trimming cost V 4 bases and J 10 bases, with 13 bases left between them. The CDR3 DNA follows: TGCAGCGTTGGTGTAAGTAGGGGAGCTTTCTTT. Encoded protein: CSVGVSRGAFF. The full variable domain, its missing parts supplied by reference TRBV29-1 and TRBJ1-1, is SAVISQKPSRDICQRGTSLTIQCQVDSQVTMMFWYRQQPGQSLTLIATANQGSEATYESGFVIDKFPISRPNLTFSTLTVSNMSPEDSSIYLCSVGVSRGAFFGQGTRLTVV.

The J gene is TRBJ2-3, the V gene TRBV9; TRBD1 aligns across 7 bases. Germline V gives CDR1 SGDLS, CDR2 YYNGEE. The CDR3 is made up of 15 amino acids. V was clipped by 4 bases and J by 0 bases; unmatched bases: 5. The CDR3 coding sequence is TGTGCCAGCAGCTACACAGGGGCTAGCACAGATACGCAGTATTTT. It codes for CASSYTGASTDTQYF.

This sequence joins TRBV28 and TRBJ2-5, with TRBD2 identical over 8 bases. Matching the DNA end better, TRBJ2-7 makes the J call doubtful. The CDR3 sequence is 14 residues long. Germline CDR1 is MDHEN and CDR2 is SYDVKM. This chain's CDR3 is CASSLTSGPYEQYF. CDR3 bases: TGTGCCAGCAGTTTAACTAGCGGACCCTACGAGCAGTACTTC.

The chain couples TRBV6-6 to TRBJ2-7, with 7 positions matching TRBD1. This CDR3 region has 14 residues. From germline, CDR1 is MNHNY and CDR2 SVGAGI (reference sequence). V shed 4 bases, J shed 2 bases, and the junction held 5 bases outside the gene matches. DNA of the CDR3: TGTGCCAGCAGTTCCCCGGACAGGACCTACGAGCAGTACTTC. This sequence encodes CASSSPDRTYEQYF.

The chain uses TRBV7-2 and TRBJ2-6; no clear D. The CDR3 runs to 14 residues. The germline CDR1 and CDR2 sequences are SGHTA and FQGNSA. V was shortened by 10 bases and J by 1 base, with 11 bases between the two germline ends. The CDR3 nucleotides are TGTGCCAATAAGGCAGGATCTGGGGCCAACGTCCTGACTTTC. Its protein product is CANKAGSGANVLTF.